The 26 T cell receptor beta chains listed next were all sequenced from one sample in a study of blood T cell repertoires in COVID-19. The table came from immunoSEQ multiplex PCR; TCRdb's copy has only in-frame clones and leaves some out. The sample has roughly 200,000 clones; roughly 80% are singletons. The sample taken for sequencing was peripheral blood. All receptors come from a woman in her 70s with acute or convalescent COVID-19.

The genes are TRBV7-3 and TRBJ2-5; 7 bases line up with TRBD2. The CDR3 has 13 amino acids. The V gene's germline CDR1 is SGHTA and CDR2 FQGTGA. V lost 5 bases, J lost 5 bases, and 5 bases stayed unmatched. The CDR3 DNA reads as TGTGCCAGCAGCCCAGGGACTACTGAGACCCAGTACTTC. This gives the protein CASSPGTTETQYF.

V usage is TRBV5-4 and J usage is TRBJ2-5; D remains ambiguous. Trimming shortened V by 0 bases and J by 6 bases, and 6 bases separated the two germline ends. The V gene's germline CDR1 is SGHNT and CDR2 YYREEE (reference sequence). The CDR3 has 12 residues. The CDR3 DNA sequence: TGTGCCAGCAGCTTGGACAGTAAGACCCAGTACTTC. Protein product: CASSLDSKTQYF.

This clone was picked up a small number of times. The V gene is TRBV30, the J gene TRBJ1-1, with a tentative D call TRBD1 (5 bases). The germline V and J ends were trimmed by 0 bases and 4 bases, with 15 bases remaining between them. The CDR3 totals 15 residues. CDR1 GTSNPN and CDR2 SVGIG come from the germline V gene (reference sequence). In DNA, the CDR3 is TGTGCCTGGAGTGTTAGGCGGGGCGGGCTCACTGAAGCTTTCTTT. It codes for CAWSVRRGGLTEAFF.

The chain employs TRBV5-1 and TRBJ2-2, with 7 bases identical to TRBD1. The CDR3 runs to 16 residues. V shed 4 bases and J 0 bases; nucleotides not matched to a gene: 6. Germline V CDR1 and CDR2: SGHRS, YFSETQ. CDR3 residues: CASSSIQGPNTGELFF. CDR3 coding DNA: TGCGCCAGCAGCAGTATACAGGGGCCGAACACCGGGGAGCTGTTTTTT.

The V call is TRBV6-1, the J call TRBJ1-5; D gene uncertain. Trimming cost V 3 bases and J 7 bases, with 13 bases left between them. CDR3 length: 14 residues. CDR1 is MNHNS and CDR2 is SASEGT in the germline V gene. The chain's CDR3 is CASSDGRVPQPQHF. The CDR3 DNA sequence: TGTGCCAGCAGTGATGGGAGGGTCCCCCAGCCCCAGCATTTT.

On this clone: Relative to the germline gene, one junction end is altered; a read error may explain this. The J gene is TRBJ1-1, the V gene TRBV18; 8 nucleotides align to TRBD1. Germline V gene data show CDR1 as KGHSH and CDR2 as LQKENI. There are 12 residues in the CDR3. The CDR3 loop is CASSSDRGLESF. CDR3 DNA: TGTGCCAGCTCCTCCGACAGGGGCCTTGAGTCTTTT.

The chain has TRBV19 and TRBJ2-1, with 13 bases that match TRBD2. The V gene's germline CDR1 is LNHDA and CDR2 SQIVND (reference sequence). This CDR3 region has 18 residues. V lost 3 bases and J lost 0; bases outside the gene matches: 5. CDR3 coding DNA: TGTGCCAGTAGTATCTATCGGACTAGCGGGAGCTCCTACAATGAGCAGTTCTTC. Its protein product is CASSIYRTSGSSYNEQFF. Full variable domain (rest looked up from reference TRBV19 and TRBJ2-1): DGGITQSPKYLFRKEGQNVTLSCEQNLNHDAMYWYRQDPGQGLRLIYYSQIVNDFQKGDIAEGYSVSREKKESFPLTVTSAQKNPTAFYLCASSIYRTSGSSYNEQFFGPGTRLTVL.

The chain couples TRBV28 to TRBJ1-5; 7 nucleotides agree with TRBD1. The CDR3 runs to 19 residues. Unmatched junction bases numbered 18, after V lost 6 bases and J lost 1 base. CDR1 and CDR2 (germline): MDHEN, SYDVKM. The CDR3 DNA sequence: TGTGCCAGCAGCGGAATGACAGGGCTGTTCGGATTGAGCAATCAGCCCCAGCATTTT. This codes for CASSGMTGLFGLSNQPQHF.

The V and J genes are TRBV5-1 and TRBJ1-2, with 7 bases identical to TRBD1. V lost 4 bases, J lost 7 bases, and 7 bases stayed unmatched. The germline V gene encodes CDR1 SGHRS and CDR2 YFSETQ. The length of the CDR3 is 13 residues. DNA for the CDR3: TGCGCCAGCAGCCCCGCCGACAGGGTTGGCTACACCTTC. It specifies CASSPADRVGYTF. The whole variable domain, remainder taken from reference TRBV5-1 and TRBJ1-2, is KAGVTQTPRYLIKTRGQQVTLSCSPISGHRSVSWYQQTPGQGLQFLFEYFSETQRNKGNFPGRFSGRQFSNSRSEMNVSTLELGDSALYLCASSPADRVGYTFGSGTRLTVV.

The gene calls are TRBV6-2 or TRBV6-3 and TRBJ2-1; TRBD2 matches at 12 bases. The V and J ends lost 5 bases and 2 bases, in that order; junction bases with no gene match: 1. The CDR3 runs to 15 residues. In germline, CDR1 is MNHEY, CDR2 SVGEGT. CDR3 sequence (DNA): TGTGCCAGCAGTCTAGCGGGAGGGCCCTACAATGAGCAGTTCTTC. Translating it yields CASSLAGGPYNEQFF.

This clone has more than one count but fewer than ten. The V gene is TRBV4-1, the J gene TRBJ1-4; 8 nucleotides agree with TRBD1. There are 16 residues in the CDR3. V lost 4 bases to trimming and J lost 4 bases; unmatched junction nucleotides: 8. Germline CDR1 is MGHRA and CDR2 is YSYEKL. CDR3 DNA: TGCGCCAGCAGCCCGTTGCAGGGGGCAGATAATGAAAAACTGTTTTTT. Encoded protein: CASSPLQGADNEKLFF.

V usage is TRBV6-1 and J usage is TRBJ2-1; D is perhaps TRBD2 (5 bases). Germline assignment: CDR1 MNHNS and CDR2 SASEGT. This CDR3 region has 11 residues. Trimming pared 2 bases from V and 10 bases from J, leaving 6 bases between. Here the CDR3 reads CASSEQREQFF. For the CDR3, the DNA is TGTGCCAGCAGTGAACAGCGGGAGCAGTTCTTC.

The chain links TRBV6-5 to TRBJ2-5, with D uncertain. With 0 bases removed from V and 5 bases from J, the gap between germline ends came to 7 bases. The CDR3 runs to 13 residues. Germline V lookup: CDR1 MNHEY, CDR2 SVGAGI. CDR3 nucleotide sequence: TGTGCCAGCAGTTACTCGAGGTGGGAGACCCAGTACTTC. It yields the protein CASSYSRWETQYF.

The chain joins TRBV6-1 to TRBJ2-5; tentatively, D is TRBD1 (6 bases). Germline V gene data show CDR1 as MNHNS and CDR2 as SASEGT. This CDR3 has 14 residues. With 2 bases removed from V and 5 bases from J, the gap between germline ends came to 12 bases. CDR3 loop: CASSELQGGETQYF. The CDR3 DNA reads TGTGCCAGCAGTGAATTACAGGGTGGGGAGACCCAGTACTTC.

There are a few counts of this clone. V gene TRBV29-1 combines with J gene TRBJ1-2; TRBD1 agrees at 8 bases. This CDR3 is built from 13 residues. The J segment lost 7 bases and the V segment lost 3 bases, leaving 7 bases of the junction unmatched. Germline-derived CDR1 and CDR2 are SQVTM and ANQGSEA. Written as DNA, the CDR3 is TGCAGCGTTGATCCCCAGACAGGGGCTGGCTACACCTTC. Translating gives CSVDPQTGAGYTF.

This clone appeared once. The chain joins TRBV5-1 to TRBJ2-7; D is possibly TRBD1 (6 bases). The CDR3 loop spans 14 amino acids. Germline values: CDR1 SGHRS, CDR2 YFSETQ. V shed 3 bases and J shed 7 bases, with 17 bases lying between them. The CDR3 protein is CASSSGVPPREQYF. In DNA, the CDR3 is TGCGCCAGCAGCTCAGGGGTCCCCCCGAGGGAGCAGTACTTC.

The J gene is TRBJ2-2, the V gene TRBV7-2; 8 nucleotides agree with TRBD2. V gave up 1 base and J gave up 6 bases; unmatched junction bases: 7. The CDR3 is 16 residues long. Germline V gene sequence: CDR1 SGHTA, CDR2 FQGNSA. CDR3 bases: TGTGCCAGCAGCTTAGATAGCGGGAACCCATCCGGGGAGCTGTTTTTT. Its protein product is CASSLDSGNPSGELFF.

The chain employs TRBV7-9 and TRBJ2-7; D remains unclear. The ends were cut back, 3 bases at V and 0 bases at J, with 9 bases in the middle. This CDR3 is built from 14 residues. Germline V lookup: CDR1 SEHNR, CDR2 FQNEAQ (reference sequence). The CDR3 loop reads CASSFQRSSYEQYF. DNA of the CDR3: TGTGCCAGCAGCTTTCAGAGGTCCTCCTACGAGCAGTACTTC.

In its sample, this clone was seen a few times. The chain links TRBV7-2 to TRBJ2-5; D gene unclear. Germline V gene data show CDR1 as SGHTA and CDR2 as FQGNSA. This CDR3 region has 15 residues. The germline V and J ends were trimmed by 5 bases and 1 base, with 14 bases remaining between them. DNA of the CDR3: TGTGCCAGCAGCCCTGGTACTATACTCCAAGAGACCCAGTACTTC. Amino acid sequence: CASSPGTILQETQYF.

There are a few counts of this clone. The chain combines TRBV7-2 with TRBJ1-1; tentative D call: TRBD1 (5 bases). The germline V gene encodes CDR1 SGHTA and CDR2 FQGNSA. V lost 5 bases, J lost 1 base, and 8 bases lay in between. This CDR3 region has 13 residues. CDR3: CASSPTENTEAFF. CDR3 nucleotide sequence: TGTGCCAGCAGCCCGACAGAGAACACTGAAGCTTTCTTT. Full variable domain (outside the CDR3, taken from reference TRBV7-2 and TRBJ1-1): GAGVSQSPSNKVTEKGKDVELRCDPISGHTALYWYRQSLGQGLEFLIYFQGNSAPDKSGLPSDRFSAERTGGSVSTLTIQRTQQEDSAVYLCASSPTENTEAFFGQGTRLTVV.

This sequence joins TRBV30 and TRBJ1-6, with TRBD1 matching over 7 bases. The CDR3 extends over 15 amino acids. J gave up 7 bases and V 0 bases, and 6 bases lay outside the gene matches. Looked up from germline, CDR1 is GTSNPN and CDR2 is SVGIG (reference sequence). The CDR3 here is CAWSVKDRKNSPLHF. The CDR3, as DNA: TGTGCCTGGAGTGTCAAGGACAGGAAAAATTCACCCCTCCACTTT.

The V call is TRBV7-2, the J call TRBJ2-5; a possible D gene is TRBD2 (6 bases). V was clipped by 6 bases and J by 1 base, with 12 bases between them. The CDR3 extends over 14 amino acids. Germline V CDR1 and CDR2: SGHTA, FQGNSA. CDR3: CASSRTSSQETQYF. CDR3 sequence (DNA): TGTGCCAGCAGTCGAACTAGCTCCCAAGAGACCCAGTACTTC.

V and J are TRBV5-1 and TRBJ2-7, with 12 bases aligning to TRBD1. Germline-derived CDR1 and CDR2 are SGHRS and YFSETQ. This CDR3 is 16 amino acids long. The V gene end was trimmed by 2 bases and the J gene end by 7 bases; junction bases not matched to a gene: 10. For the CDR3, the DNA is TGCGCCAGCAGCTTCTTAGCGGGACAGGGGGCTGGTGAGCAGTACTTC. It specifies CASSFLAGQGAGEQYF.

CDR3 protein: CASSVDRGSYEQYF. CDR3 bases: TGTGCCAGCAGCGTCGACAGGGGGTCCTACGAGCAGTACTTC. The chain has TRBV7-2 and TRBJ2-7; 9 positions agree with TRBD1. This CDR3 comprises 14 residues. In germline, CDR1 is SGHTA, CDR2 FQGNSA. Germline trimming cut 5 bases from V and 1 base from J; bases unmatched to any gene: 3.

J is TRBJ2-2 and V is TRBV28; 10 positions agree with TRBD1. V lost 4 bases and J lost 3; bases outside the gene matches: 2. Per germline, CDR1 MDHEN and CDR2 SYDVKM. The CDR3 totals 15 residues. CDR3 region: CASSSTGGDTGELFF. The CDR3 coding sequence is TGTGCCAGCAGTTCGACAGGGGGCGACACCGGGGAGCTGTTTTTT. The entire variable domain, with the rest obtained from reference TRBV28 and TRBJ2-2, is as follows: DVKVTQSSRYLVKRTGEKVFLECVQDMDHENMFWYRQDPGLGLRLIYFSYDVKMKEKGDIPEGYSVSREKKERFSLILESASTNQTSMYLCASSSTGGDTGELFFGEGSRLTVL.

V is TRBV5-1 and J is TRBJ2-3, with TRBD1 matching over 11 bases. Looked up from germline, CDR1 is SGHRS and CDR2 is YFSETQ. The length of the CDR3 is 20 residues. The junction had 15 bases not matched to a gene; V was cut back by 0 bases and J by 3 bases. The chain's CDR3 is CASSLGYNRDRGSRTDTQYF. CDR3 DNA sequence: TGCGCCAGCAGCTTGGGATACAACCGGGACAGGGGGTCGCGTACAGATACGCAGTATTTT.